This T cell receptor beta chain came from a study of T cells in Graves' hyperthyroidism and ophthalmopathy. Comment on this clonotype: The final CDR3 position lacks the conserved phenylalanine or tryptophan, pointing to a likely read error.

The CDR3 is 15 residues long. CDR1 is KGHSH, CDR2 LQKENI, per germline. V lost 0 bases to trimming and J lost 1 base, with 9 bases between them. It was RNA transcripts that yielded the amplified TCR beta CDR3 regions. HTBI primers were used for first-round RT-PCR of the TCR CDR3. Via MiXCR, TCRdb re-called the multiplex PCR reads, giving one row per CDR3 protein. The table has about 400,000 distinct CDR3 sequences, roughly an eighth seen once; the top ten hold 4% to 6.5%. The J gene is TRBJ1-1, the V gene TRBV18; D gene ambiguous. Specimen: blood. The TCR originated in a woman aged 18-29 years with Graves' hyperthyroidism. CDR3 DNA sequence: TGTGCCAGCTCACCACCGGATGCGAGGAACACTGAAGCTTTCCTT. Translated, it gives CASSPPDARNTEAFL.